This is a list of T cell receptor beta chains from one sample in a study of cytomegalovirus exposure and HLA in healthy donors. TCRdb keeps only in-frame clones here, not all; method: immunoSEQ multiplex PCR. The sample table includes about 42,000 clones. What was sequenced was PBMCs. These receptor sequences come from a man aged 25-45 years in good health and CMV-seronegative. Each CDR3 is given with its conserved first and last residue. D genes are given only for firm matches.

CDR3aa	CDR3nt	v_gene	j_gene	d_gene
CASSLDGTGELFF	TGCGCCAGCAGCTTGGACGGGACCGGGGAGCTGTTTTTT	TRBV5-1	TRBJ2-2	-
CASFVGQPNTEAFF	TGTGCCAGCTTTGTGGGACAACCGAACACTGAAGCTTTCTTT	TRBV6-1	TRBJ1-1	-
CATSRGGNAYEQYF	TGTGCCACCAGCAGGGGGGGGAATGCCTACGAGCAGTACTTC	TRBV15	TRBJ2-7	TRBD2
CSVEGQGFLDEQFF	TGCAGCGTTGAGGGACAGGGGTTCTTAGATGAGCAGTTCTTC	TRBV29-1	TRBJ2-1	TRBD1
CAWSQGTIYEQYF	TGTGCCTGGAGCCAGGGGACGATCTACGAGCAGTACTTC	TRBV30	TRBJ2-7	-
CASSSRYSDEQFF	TGTGCCAGCAGCTCACGCTACTCGGATGAGCAGTTCTTC	TRBV5-4	TRBJ2-1	-
CASSLAGQGTDTQYF	TGTGCCAGCAGCTTGGCCGGACAGGGGACAGATACGCAGTATTTT	TRBV5-6	TRBJ2-3	TRBD1
CSVHQGWGETQYF	TGCAGCGTTCATCAGGGATGGGGAGAGACCCAGTACTTC	TRBV29-1	TRBJ2-5	-
CASSVELGQGPYNEQFF	TGTGCCAGCAGCGTAGAACTGGGACAGGGCCCCTACAATGAGCAGTTCTTC	TRBV9	TRBJ2-1	TRBD1
CAWSGGGIEAFF	TGTGCCTGGAGTGGGGGGGGCATTGAAGCTTTCTTT	TRBV30	TRBJ1-1	-
CASSQPTAGGSDQPQHF	TGTGCCAGCAGCCAACCCACCGCAGGGGGCTCGGATCAGCCCCAGCATTTT	TRBV4-2	TRBJ1-5	TRBD1
CAISEGEAAAGYTF	TGTGCCATCAGTGAAGGGGAGGCGGCGGCGGGCTACACCTTC	TRBV10-3	TRBJ1-2	-
CASSPDWSYEQYF	TGTGCCAGCAGCCCTGACTGGTCCTACGAGCAGTACTTC	TRBV27	TRBJ2-7	-
CASSSGTDNSPLHF	TGTGCCAGCAGCTCCGGGACAGATAATTCACCCCTCCACTTT	TRBV11-3	TRBJ1-6	TRBD1
CASRGRNSPLHF	TGTGCCAGTCGCGGTCGTAATTCACCCCTCCACTTT	TRBV19	TRBJ1-6	-
CASSFPQGGSEAFF	TGCGCCAGCAGCTTCCCACAGGGTGGGTCTGAAGCTTTCTTT	TRBV5-1	TRBJ1-1	-
CAWGAQINSPLHF	TGTGCCTGGGGGGCACAGATCAATTCACCCCTCCACTTT	TRBV30	TRBJ1-6	-
CASSPGTSAQETQYF	TGTGCCAGCAGTCCCGGGACTAGCGCCCAAGAGACCCAGTACTTC	TRBV5-6	TRBJ2-5	TRBD2
CASSLRSGSIYEQYF	TGCGCCAGCAGCTTGAGGAGCGGGAGTATATACGAGCAGTACTTC	TRBV5-1	TRBJ2-7	TRBD2
CASSQKTGGDLSNQPQHF	TGCGCCAGCAGCCAAAAGACAGGGGGCGACTTAAGCAATCAGCCCCAGCATTTT	TRBV4-1	TRBJ1-5	TRBD1
CASSPLQGPSVTEAFF	TGTGCCAGCTCACCTTTACAGGGCCCTTCGGTCACTGAAGCTTTCTTT	TRBV18	TRBJ1-1	-
CASSPPRGAAFF	TGTGCCAGCAGCCCCCCTCGTGGAGCCGCTTTCTTT	TRBV9	TRBJ1-1	-
CASSLEGKETQYF	TGTGCCAGCAGCTTGGAGGGAAAAGAGACCCAGTACTTC	TRBV7-9	TRBJ2-5	-
CASSYLGSYEQYF	TGTGCCAGTAGTTATCTAGGTTCCTACGAGCAGTACTTC	TRBV19	TRBJ2-7	-
CASSLALAGGPRTQYF	TGTGCCAGCAGCTTAGCGTTAGCGGGAGGGCCCCGGACCCAGTACTTC	TRBV7-8	TRBJ2-5	TRBD2
CAWSVQGVTGELFF	TGTGCCTGGAGTGTACAGGGGGTTACCGGGGAGCTGTTTTTT	TRBV30	TRBJ2-2	TRBD1
CASSQEEGGVQPQHF	TGCGCCAGCAGCCAAGAGGAAGGGGGCGTTCAGCCCCAGCATTTT	TRBV4-3	TRBJ1-5	TRBD1
CASNSGPYEQYF	TGTGCCAGCAATAGCGGACCCTACGAGCAGTACTTC	TRBV2	TRBJ2-7	-
CASSQEGDSPLHF	TGTGCCAGCAGCCAAGAAGGAGATTCACCCCTCCACTTT	TRBV4-2	TRBJ1-6	-
CASSIQDRSAYGYTF	TGTGCCAGTAGTATCCAGGACAGGAGCGCCTATGGCTACACCTTC	TRBV19	TRBJ1-2	TRBD1
CASRSPYLNTEAFF	TGTGCCAGCAGATCACCCTATTTGAACACTGAAGCTTTCTTT	TRBV27	TRBJ1-1	-
CASRLQGEGQPQHF	TGTGCCAGCAGACTACAGGGGGAGGGACAGCCCCAGCATTTT	TRBV6-1	TRBJ1-5	TRBD1
CASSPLRLAGEAETQYF	TGTGCCAGCTCACCTCTCAGACTAGCGGGAGAGGCAGAGACCCAGTACTTC	TRBV18	TRBJ2-5	TRBD2
CASSQTGQGVQPQHF	TGCGCCAGCAGCCAGACGGGACAGGGGGTGCAGCCCCAGCATTTT	TRBV4-1	TRBJ1-5	TRBD1
CASSPQGLLTEAFF	TGCGCCAGCAGCCCCCAGGGCCTTCTAACTGAAGCTTTCTTT	TRBV4-3	TRBJ1-1	-
CASSSQGSGELFF	TGTGCCAGCAGCTCCCAGGGCAGCGGGGAGCTGTTTTTT	TRBV5-4	TRBJ2-2	-
CASSPLPGQGMNTEAFF	TGTGCCAGCTCACCCCTCCCGGGACAGGGGATGAACACTGAAGCTTTCTTT	TRBV18	TRBJ1-1	TRBD1
CASSRTTGIGGANVLTF	TGTGCCAGCAGCCGGACGACAGGGATCGGGGGGGCCAACGTCCTGACTTTC	TRBV13	TRBJ2-6	TRBD1
CASSLMALGDQPQHF	TGTGCCAGCAGCTTAATGGCCCTCGGGGATCAGCCCCAGCATTTT	TRBV7-9	TRBJ1-5	-
CASSPSPLGEVAYEQYF	TGTGCCAGCAGCCCCTCTCCGCTGGGGGAGGTCGCCTACGAGCAGTACTTC	TRBV7-8	TRBJ2-7	-
CASSLMTGTTETQYF	TGTGCCAGCAGCTTGATGACAGGGACCACGGAGACCCAGTACTTC	TRBV11-2	TRBJ2-5	TRBD1
CAWSVSGNMNTEAFF	TGTGCCTGGAGTGTTTCGGGGAATATGAACACTGAAGCTTTCTTT	TRBV30	TRBJ1-1	-
CASSYSTGRVTGELFF	TGTGCCAGCAGTTACTCCACGGGCAGGGTCACCGGGGAGCTGTTTTTT	TRBV6-5	TRBJ2-2	-
CASSPHIGTGTGNTIYF	TGCGCCAGCAGCCCCCATATCGGGACAGGGACTGGAAACACCATATATTTT	TRBV4-3	TRBJ1-3	TRBD1
CASSLDRLRKYF	TGTGCCAGCAGCTTAGATAGATTGAGGAAGTACTTC	TRBV7-9	TRBJ2-7	-
CASSRTEQVEAFF	TGTGCCAGTAGTAGGACAGAACAAGTTGAAGCTTTCTTT	TRBV19	TRBJ1-1	-
CSVRDRGRTGELFF	TGCAGCGTTCGGGACAGGGGTCGGACCGGGGAGCTGTTTTTT	TRBV29-1	TRBJ2-2	TRBD1
CASSPTQGSTYEQYF	TGTGCCAGCTCACCCACACAGGGGTCAACCTACGAGCAGTACTTC	TRBV18	TRBJ2-7	TRBD1
CASSYRDRDTEAFF	TGTGCCAGCAGTTACCGAGACAGGGACACTGAAGCTTTCTTT	TRBV27	TRBJ1-1	TRBD1
CASLGGLF	TGTGCCTCCTTAGGGGGACTCTTT	TRBV30	TRBJ1-1	-
CARPGSPSYNEQFF	TGCGCCAGACCCGGGTCCCCCTCCTACAATGAGCAGTTCTTC	TRBV5-1	TRBJ2-1	-
CASSVGGLNEQYF	TGTGCCAGCAGTGTCGGGGGGCTAAACGAGCAGTACTTC	TRBV25-1	TRBJ2-7	-
CASSSRVQGSYQETQYF	TGTGCCAGCAGCTCACGAGTACAGGGCTCGTACCAAGAGACCCAGTACTTC	TRBV7-8	TRBJ2-5	-